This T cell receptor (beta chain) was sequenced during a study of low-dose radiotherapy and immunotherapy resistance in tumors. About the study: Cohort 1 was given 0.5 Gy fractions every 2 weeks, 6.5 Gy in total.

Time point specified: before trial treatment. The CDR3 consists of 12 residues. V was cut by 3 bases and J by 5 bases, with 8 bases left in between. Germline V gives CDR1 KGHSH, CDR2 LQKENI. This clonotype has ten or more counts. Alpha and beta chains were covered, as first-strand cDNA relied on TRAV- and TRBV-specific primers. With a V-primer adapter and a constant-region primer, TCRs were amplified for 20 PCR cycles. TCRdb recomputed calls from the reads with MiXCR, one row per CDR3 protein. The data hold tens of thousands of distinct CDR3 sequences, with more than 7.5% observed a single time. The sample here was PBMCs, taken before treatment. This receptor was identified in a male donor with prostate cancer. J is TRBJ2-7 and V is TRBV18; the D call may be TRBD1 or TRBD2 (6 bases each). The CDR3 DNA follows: TGTGCCAGCTCACCGGGGGGCCACGAGCAGTACTTC. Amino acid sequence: CASSPGGHEQYF.